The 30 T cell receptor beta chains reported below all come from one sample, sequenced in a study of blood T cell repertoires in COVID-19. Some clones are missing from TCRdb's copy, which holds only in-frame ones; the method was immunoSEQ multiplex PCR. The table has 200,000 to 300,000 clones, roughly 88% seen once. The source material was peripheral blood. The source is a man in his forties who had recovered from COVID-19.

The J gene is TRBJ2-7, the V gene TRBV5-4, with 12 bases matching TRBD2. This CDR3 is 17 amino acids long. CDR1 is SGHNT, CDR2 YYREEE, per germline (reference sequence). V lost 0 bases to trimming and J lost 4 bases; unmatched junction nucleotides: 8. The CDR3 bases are TGTGCCAGCAGCTTGGCCGACCCCGGACTAGCGGGATACGAGCAGTACTTC. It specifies CASSLADPGLAGYEQYF. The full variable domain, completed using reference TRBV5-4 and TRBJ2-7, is ETGVTQSPTHLIKTRGQQVTLRCSSQSGHNTVSWYQQALGQGPQFIFQYYREEENGRGNFPPRFSGLQFPNYSSELNVNALELDDSALYLCASSLADPGLAGYEQYFGPGTRLTVT.

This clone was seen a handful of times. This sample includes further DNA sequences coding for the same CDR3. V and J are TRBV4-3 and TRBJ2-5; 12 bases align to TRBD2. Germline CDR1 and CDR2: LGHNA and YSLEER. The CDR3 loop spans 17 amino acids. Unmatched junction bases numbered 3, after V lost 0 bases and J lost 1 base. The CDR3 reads CASSQELLAGGQETQYF. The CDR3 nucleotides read TGCGCCAGCAGCCAAGAGCTACTAGCGGGGGGCCAAGAGACCCAGTACTTC.

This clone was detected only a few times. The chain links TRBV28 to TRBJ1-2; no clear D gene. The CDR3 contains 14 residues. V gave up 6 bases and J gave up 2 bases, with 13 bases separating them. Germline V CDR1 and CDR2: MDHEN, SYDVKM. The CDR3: CASSIATYNYGYTF. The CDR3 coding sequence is TGTGCCAGCAGCATAGCCACGTACAACTATGGCTACACCTTC.

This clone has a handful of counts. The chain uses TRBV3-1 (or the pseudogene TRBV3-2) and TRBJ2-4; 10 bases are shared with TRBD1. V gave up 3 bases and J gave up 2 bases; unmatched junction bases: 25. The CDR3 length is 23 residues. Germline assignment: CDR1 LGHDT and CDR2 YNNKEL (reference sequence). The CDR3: CASSQRPPGQGFTYLRSKNIQYF. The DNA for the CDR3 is TGTGCCAGCAGCCAGAGACCACCGGGACAGGGGTTTACTTACTTGCGTTCCAAAAACATTCAGTACTTC.

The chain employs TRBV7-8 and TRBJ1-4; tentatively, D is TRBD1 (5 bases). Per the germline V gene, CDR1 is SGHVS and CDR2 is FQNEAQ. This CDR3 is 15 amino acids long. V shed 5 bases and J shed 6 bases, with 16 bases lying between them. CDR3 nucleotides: TGTGCCAGCAGCCTTTTTTCGGAGGGGCATGAAAAACTGTTTTTT. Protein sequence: CASSLFSEGHEKLFF. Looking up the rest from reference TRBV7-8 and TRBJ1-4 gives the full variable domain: GAGVSQSPRYKVAKRGQDVALRCDPISGHVSLFWYQQALGQGPEFLTYFQNEAQLDKSGLPSDRFFAERPEGSVSTLKIQRTQQEDSAVYLCASSLFSEGHEKLFFGSGTQLSVL.

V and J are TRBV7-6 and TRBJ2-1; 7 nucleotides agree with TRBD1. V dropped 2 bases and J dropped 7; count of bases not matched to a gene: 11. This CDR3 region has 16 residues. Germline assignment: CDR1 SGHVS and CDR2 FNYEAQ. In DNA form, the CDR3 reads TGTGCCAGCAGCTTATTCCCCGACAGGGTAGGGAATGAGCAGTTCTTC. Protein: CASSLFPDRVGNEQFF.

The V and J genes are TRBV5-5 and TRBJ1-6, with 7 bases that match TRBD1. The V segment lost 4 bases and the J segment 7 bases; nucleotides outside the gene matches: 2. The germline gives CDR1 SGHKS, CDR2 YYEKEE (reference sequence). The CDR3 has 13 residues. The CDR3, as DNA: TGTGCCAGCAGCCTGACAGGGAATTCACCCCTCCACTTT. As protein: CASSLTGNSPLHF.

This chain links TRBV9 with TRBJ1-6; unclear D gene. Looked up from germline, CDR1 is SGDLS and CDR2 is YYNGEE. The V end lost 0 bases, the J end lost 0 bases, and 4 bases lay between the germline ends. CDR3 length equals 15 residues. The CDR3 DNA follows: TGTGCCAGCAGCGTAGTAGACTCCTATAATTCACCCCTCCACTTT. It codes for CASSVVDSYNSPLHF.

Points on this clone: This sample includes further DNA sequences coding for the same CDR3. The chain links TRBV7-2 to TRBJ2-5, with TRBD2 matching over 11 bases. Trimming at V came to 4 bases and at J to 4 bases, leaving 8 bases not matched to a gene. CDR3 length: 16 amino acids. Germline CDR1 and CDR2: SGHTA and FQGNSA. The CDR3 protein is CASSSSLAGGLETQYF. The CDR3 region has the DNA TGTGCCAGCAGCTCCAGTCTAGCGGGGGGCCTAGAGACCCAGTACTTC.

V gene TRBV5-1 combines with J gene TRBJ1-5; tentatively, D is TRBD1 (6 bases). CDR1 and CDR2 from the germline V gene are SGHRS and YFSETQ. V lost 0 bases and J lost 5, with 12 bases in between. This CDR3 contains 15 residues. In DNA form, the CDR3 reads TGCGCCAGCAGCTTGGCCGGGGACACCTATCAGCCCCAGCATTTT. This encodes CASSLAGDTYQPQHF.

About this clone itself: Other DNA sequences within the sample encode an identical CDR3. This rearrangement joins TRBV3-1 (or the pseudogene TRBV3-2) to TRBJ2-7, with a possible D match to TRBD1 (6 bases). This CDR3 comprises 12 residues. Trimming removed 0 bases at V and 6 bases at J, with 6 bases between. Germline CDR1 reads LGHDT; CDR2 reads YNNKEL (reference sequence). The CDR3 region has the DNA TGTGCCAGCAGCCAAGACAGGGGCGAGCAGTACTTC. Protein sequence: CASSQDRGEQYF.

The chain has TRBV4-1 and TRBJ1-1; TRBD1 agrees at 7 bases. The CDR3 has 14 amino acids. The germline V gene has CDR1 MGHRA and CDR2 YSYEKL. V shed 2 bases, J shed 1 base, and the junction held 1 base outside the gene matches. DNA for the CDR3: TGCGCCAGCAGCCAACGACAGGGGAACACTGAAGCTTTCTTT. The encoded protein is CASSQRQGNTEAFF.

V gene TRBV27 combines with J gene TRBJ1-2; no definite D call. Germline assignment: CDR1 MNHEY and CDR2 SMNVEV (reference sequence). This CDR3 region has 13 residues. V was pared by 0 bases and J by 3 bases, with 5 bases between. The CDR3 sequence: CASSLSRYYGYTF. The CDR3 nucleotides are TGTGCCAGCAGTTTATCCAGGTACTATGGCTACACCTTC.

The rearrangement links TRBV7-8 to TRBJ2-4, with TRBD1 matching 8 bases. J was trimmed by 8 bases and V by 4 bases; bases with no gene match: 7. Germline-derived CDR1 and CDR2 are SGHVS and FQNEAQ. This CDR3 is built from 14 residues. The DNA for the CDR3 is TGTGCCAGCAGCTCGACAGGGGATGCGTACATTCAGTACTTC. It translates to CASSSTGDAYIQYF.

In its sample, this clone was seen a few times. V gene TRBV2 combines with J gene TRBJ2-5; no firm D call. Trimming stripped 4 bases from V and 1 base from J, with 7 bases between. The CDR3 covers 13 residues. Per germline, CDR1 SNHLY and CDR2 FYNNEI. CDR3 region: CASSAESQETQYF. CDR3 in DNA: TGTGCCAGCAGTGCAGAAAGCCAAGAGACCCAGTACTTC.

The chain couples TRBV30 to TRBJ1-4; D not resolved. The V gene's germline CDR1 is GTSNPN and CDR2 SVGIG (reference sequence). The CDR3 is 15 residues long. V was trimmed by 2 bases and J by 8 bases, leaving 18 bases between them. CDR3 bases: TGTGCCTGGAGTACCCGACCAGGCGGGGTCGAAAAACTGTTTTTT. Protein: CAWSTRPGGVEKLFF.

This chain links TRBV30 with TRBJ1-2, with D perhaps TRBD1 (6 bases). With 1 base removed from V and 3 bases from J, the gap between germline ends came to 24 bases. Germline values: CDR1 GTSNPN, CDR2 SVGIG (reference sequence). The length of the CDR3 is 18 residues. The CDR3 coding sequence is TGTGCCTGGAGTGCCACTACCTTCCAGGGGCAGGGCGACTATGGCTACACCTTC. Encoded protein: CAWSATTFQGQGDYGYTF.

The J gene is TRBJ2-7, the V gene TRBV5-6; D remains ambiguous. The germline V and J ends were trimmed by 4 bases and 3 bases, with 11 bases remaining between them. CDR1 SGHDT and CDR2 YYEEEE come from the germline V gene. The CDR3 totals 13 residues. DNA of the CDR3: TGTGCCAGCAGCCTTTACGAGTTCTACGAGCAGTACTTC. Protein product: CASSLYEFYEQYF. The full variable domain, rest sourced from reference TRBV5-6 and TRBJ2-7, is DAGVTQSPTHLIKTRGQQVTLRCSPKSGHDTVSWYQQALGQGPQFIFQYYEEEERQRGNFPDRFSGHQFPNYSSELNVNALLLGDSALYLCASSLYEFYEQYFGPGTRLTVT.

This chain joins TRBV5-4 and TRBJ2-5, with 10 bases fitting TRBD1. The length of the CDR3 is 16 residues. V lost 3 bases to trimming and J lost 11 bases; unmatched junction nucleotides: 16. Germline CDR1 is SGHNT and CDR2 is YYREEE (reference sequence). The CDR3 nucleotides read TGTGCCAGCAGCTCAGGGGGACAGGGGTTAAGAGAAGGGCAGTACTTC. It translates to CASSSGGQGLREGQYF. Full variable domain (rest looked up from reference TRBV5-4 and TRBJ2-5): ETGVTQSPTHLIKTRGQQVTLRCSSQSGHNTVSWYQQALGQGPQFIFQYYREEENGRGNFPPRFSGLQFPNYSSELNVNALELDDSALYLCASSSGGQGLREGQYFGPGTRLLVL.

The CDR3 coding sequence is TGTGCCAGCACGCGGACAGCCGGGACACCCCTCCACTTT. Amino acids: CASTRTAGTPLHF. The chain couples TRBV6-5 to TRBJ1-6, with D possibly TRBD1 on 6 matching bases. With 7 bases removed from V and 11 bases from J, the gap between germline ends came to 15 bases. Looked up from germline, CDR1 is MNHEY and CDR2 is SVGAGI. CDR3 length equals 13 residues.

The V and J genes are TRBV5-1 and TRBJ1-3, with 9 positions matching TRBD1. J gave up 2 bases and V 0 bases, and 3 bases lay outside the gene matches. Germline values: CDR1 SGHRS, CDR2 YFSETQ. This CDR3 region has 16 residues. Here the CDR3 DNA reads TGCGCCAGCAGCTTGGTTGGGACAGGGACTGGAAACACCATATATTTT. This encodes CASSLVGTGTGNTIYF.

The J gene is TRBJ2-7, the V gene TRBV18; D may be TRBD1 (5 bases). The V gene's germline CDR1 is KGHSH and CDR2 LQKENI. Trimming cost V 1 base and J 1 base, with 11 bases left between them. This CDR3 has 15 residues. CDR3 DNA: TGTGCCAGCTCACCACAACCACAGGCTTCCTACGAGCAGTACTTC. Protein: CASSPQPQASYEQYF.

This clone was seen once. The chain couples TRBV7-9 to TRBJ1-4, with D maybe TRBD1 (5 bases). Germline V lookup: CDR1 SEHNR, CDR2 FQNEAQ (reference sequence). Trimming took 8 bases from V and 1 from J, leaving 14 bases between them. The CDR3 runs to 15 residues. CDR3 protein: CASGPFQGTNEKLFF. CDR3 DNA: TGTGCCAGCGGACCTTTTCAGGGAACTAATGAAAAACTGTTTTTT.

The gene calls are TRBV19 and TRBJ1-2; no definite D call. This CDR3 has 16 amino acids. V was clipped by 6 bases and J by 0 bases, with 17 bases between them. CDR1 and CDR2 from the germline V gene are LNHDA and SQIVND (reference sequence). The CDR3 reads CASSPTLLLANYGYTF. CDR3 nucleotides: TGTGCCAGTAGCCCTACACTTTTACTAGCTAACTATGGCTACACCTTC.

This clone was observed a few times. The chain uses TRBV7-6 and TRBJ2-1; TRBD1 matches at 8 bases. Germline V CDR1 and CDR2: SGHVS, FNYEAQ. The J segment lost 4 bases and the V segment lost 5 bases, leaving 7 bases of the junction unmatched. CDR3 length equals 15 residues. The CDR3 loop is CASSRPGQVYNEQFF. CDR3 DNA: TGTGCCAGCAGCCGACCGGGACAGGTTTACAATGAGCAGTTCTTC.

The CDR3 bases are TGTGCCAGCAGCTCGACAGGGGACGAGCAGTACTTC. This translates into CASSSTGDEQYF. The chain has TRBV5-6 and TRBJ2-7; 8 bases match TRBD1. Per the germline V gene, CDR1 is SGHDT and CDR2 is YYEEEE. J gave up 5 bases and V 3 bases, and 1 base lay outside the gene matches. The CDR3 totals 12 residues. The entire variable domain, with the rest obtained from reference TRBV5-6 and TRBJ2-7, is as follows: DAGVTQSPTHLIKTRGQQVTLRCSPKSGHDTVSWYQQALGQGPQFIFQYYEEEERQRGNFPDRFSGHQFPNYSSELNVNALLLGDSALYLCASSSTGDEQYFGPGTRLTVT.

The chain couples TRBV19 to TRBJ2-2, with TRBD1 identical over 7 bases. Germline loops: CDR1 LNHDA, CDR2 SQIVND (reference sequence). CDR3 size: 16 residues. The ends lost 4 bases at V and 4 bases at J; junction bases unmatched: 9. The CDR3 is CASSTPRTGGTGELFF. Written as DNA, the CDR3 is TGTGCCAGTAGTACCCCCCGGACAGGCGGCACCGGGGAGCTGTTTTTT.

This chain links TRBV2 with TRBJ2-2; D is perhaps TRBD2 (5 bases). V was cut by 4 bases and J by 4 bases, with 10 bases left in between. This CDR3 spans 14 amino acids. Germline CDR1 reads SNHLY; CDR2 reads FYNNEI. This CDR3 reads CASSGGPLTGELFF. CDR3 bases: TGTGCCAGCAGTGGAGGGCCCCTCACCGGGGAGCTGTTTTTT.

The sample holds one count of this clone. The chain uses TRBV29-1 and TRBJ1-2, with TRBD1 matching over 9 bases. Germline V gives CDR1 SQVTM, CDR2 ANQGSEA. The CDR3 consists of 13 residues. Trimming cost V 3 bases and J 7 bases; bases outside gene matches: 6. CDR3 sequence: CSVDGTGLAGYTF. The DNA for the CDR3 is TGCAGCGTTGACGGGACAGGGTTGGCTGGCTACACCTTC.

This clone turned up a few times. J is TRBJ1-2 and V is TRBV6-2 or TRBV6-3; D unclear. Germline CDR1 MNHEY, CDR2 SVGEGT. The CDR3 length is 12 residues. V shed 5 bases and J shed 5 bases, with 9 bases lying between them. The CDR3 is CASSQIQYGYTF. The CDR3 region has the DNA TGTGCCAGCAGTCAGATCCAATATGGCTACACCTTC.